The 27 T cell receptor beta chains reported below all come from one sample, sequenced in a study of shared clonotypes between healthy human individuals (dated by TCRdb to 2020 to 2022). The library was prepared using the immunoSEQ multiplex PCR assay. TCRdb limited this immuneACCESS table to in-frame rearrangements with V and J called. A share of clones is missing; checked studies link under half to unresolved V genes, and the rest is unexplained. Recorded for this sample are around 1,100,000 clones; roughly 80% of them occurred a single time. The top ten constitute roughly 0.82% of the sample. The specimen sequenced was memory CD4+ T cells from PBMCs. The sample's cell subset or site label is to be understood as: CD45RA-negative fraction. These receptor sequences come from a man aged 18 to 30 in good health. Some clones in this sample may be carry-over from other donors' samples.

About this clone itself: The same CDR3 is also encoded by other DNA sequences in this sample. This chain connects TRBV7-3 to TRBJ2-5; D is uncertain. The CDR3 length is 14 residues. Germline V gives CDR1 SGHTA, CDR2 FQGTGA. V gave up 1 base and J gave up 1 base, with 7 bases separating them. The CDR3 here is CASSLSPVQETQYF. The CDR3 coding sequence is TGTGCCAGCAGCTTAAGTCCAGTCCAAGAGACCCAGTACTTC.

The chain uses TRBV7-2 and TRBJ2-5; D not resolved. CDR1 SGHTA and CDR2 FQGNSA come from the germline V gene. The CDR3 sequence is 13 residues long. Trimming shortened V by 1 base and J by 4 bases, and 7 bases separated the two germline ends. CDR3 amino acids: CASSLVALETQYF. The CDR3 DNA reads as TGTGCCAGCAGCTTAGTAGCCCTAGAGACCCAGTACTTC.

This clone appeared once. The genes are TRBV5-1 and TRBJ2-5, with TRBD1 matching over 9 bases. The V gene's germline CDR1 is SGHRS and CDR2 YFSETQ. CDR3 length: 15 residues. J gave up 1 base and V 4 bases, and 5 bases lay outside the gene matches. This chain's CDR3 is CASSDQTGGQETQYF. The CDR3 DNA is TGCGCCAGCAGCGACCAGACAGGGGGCCAAGAGACCCAGTACTTC.

The gene calls are TRBV28 and TRBJ1-5; 8 bases agree with TRBD1. Germline CDR1 MDHEN, CDR2 SYDVKM. CDR3 size: 15 residues. Unmatched junction bases numbered 7, after V lost 6 bases and J lost 3 bases. The CDR3, as DNA: TGTGCCAGCAGGTCCGGGACAGGCCTCAATCAGCCCCAGCATTTT. It specifies CASRSGTGLNQPQHF.

The V call is TRBV6-1, the J call TRBJ1-5; weak D call: TRBD1 (6 bases). The germline V gene encodes CDR1 MNHNS and CDR2 SASEGT. Trimming cost V 2 bases and J 6 bases, with 14 bases left between them. The CDR3 has 15 amino acids. This CDR3 reads CASSERSGQRQPQHF. The CDR3 DNA sequence: TGTGCCAGCAGTGAACGTAGCGGACAGCGTCAGCCCCAGCATTTT.

In this sample, this clone turned up a few times. The rearrangement links TRBV7-2 to TRBJ1-4; 8 bases are a match to TRBD1. Per germline, CDR1 SGHTA and CDR2 FQGNSA. This CDR3 has 15 residues. Trimming cost V 6 bases and J 3 bases; bases outside gene matches: 6. CDR3 amino acids: CASRKEGQANEKLFF. For the CDR3, the DNA is TGTGCCAGCAGAAAAGAGGGACAGGCTAATGAAAAACTGTTTTTT.

This clone was counted between two and nine times. The chain uses TRBV2 and TRBJ1-1, with D unclear. The CDR3 runs 16 residues. Germline lookup yields CDR1 SNHLY and CDR2 FYNNEI. V lost 10 bases, J lost 0 bases, and 21 bases lay in between. The CDR3 here is CATGEWLAGMNTEAFF. The CDR3 region has the DNA TGTGCCACCGGGGAGTGGCTCGCGGGCATGAACACTGAAGCTTTCTTT.

The chain couples TRBV5-4 to TRBJ2-7; D gene uncertain. Germline V gene data show CDR1 as SGHNT and CDR2 as YYREEE (reference sequence). V lost 4 bases to trimming and J lost 1 base, with 15 bases between them. The CDR3 runs to 15 residues. This CDR3 reads CASSPTLTRSYEQYF. The CDR3 DNA reads as TGTGCCAGCAGCCCTACTCTAACGCGATCCTACGAGCAGTACTTC.

This clone has a handful of counts. The chain employs TRBV2 and TRBJ2-3; 10 positions agree with TRBD2. This CDR3 contains 17 residues. CDR1 is SNHLY, CDR2 FYNNEI, per germline. Trimming took 4 bases from V and 0 from J; bases not matched to a gene: 7. The CDR3 reads CASSGTSGRSSTDTQYF. The CDR3 bases are TGTGCCAGCAGTGGGACTAGCGGACGGTCTAGCACAGATACGCAGTATTTT.

The chain links TRBV14 to TRBJ2-6, with 7 bases identical to TRBD2. Germline V CDR1 and CDR2: SGHDN, FVKESK. There are 17 residues in the CDR3. Trimming cost V 0 bases and J 2 bases; bases outside gene matches: 4. The CDR3 DNA is TGTGCCAGCAGCCAAGAAGGCCGGGGGGCTGGGGCCAACGTCCTGACTTTC. Protein product: CASSQEGRGAGANVLTF. The full variable domain, rest sourced from reference TRBV14 and TRBJ2-6, is EAGVTQFPSHSVIEKGQTVTLRCDPISGHDNLYWYRRVMGKEIKFLLHFVKESKQDESGMPNNRFLAERTGGTYSTLKVQPAELEDSGVYFCASSQEGRGAGANVLTFGAGSRLTVL.

The chain links TRBV7-2 to TRBJ1-4; unclear D gene. Germline values: CDR1 SGHTA, CDR2 FQGNSA. Deletions cut 1 base from V and 0 bases from J, with 6 bases between. This CDR3 contains 15 residues. CDR3: CASSLVGATNEKLFF. CDR3 bases: TGTGCCAGCAGCTTAGTCGGGGCAACTAATGAAAAACTGTTTTTT.

The chain combines TRBV30 with TRBJ1-2; maybe TRBD1 (5 bases). V lost 1 base, J lost 4 bases, and 16 bases lay in between. Looked up from germline, CDR1 is GTSNPN and CDR2 is SVGIG (reference sequence). CDR3 length: 15 amino acids. The CDR3 nucleotides read TGTGCCTGGAGTGAAGACAGCCGTCGTTCCTATGGCTACACCTTC. The encoded protein is CAWSEDSRRSYGYTF.

Comment on this clone: The same CDR3 can be traced to other DNA sequences in this sample. The chain uses TRBV7-9 and TRBJ2-7; D is unclear. CDR3 length: 11 residues. Germline V gives CDR1 SEHNR, CDR2 FQNEAQ (reference sequence). Trimming left V 2 bases short and J 4 bases short, with 3 bases between. The CDR3 bases are TGTGCCAGCAGCTTAAATTACGAGCAGTACTTC. Amino acids: CASSLNYEQYF.

On this clone itself: Other DNA sequences in the sample encode the same CDR3. This chain connects TRBV25-1 to TRBJ1-4, with D perhaps TRBD1 (6 bases). V shed 5 bases and J shed 5 bases, with 15 bases lying between them. The CDR3 runs to 15 residues. The germline V gene has CDR1 MGHDK and CDR2 SYGVNS. The DNA for the CDR3 is TGTGCCAGCAGTCCCGCGGGAGGGGGAAATGAAAAACTGTTTTTT. Translated, it gives CASSPAGGGNEKLFF.

The count of this clone is one. The rearrangement links TRBV7-2 to TRBJ2-7, with D tentatively TRBD1 (7 bases). This CDR3 spans 15 amino acids. V dropped 5 bases and J dropped 3 bases, with 17 bases sitting between them. Germline CDR1 SGHTA, CDR2 FQGNSA. DNA of the CDR3: TGTGCCAGCAGCCATACTACAGGGGAGGACTACGAGCAGTACTTC. This translates into CASSHTTGEDYEQYF.

The genes are TRBV10-3 and TRBJ1-1; TRBD1 might be the D (6 bases). Trimming removed 6 bases from V and 2 bases from J, with 13 bases in between. There are 14 residues in the CDR3. Germline V gene data show CDR1 as ENHRY and CDR2 as SYGVKD. CDR3 protein: CAIRIQGSNTEAFF. CDR3 bases: TGTGCCATCAGGATCCAGGGGTCCAACACTGAAGCTTTCTTT.

A few counts support this clone. At the DNA level, this CDR3 is encoded by other sequences in the same sample as well. V usage is TRBV5-6 and J usage is TRBJ2-7, with unresolved D. Germline CDR1 reads SGHDT; CDR2 reads YYEEEE. This CDR3 spans 17 amino acids. Deletions cut 2 bases from V and 0 bases from J, with 18 bases between. CDR3 amino acids: CASSFLESLFGSYEQYF. CDR3 nucleotide sequence: TGTGCCAGCAGCTTTTTGGAAAGTCTGTTTGGCTCCTACGAGCAGTACTTC.

This rearrangement joins TRBV6-5 to TRBJ1-4, with no clear D. The germline CDR1 and CDR2 sequences are MNHEY and SVGAGI. The CDR3 is made up of 16 amino acids. Trimming cost V 4 bases and J 8 bases, with 20 bases left between them. CDR3 loop: CASSLGSGRRWEKLFF. In nucleotides, the CDR3 is TGTGCCAGCAGTTTGGGAAGCGGGCGCAGGTGGGAAAAACTGTTTTTT.

The rearrangement links TRBV5-1 to TRBJ1-1; D may be TRBD1 (5 bases). CDR1 and CDR2 from the germline V gene are SGHRS and YFSETQ. The V gene lost 4 bases and the J gene lost 4 bases, with 14 bases spanning the gap. CDR3 length: 14 residues. For the CDR3, the DNA is TGCGCCAGCAGCGTAAACGGGGGGATCACTGAAGCTTTCTTT. It is translated as CASSVNGGITEAFF.

This clone was counted only a few times. This sample also contains other DNA sequences that code for the same CDR3. The chain joins TRBV7-2 to TRBJ2-1, with unresolved D. Germline lookup yields CDR1 SGHTA and CDR2 FQGNSA. V was shortened by 2 bases and J by 7 bases, with 6 bases between the two germline ends. The CDR3 totals 12 residues. CDR3 protein: CASSLSRNEQFF. The DNA for the CDR3 is TGTGCCAGCAGCTTATCCCGAAATGAGCAGTTCTTC.

The V gene is TRBV19, the J gene TRBJ2-7; 8 bases line up with TRBD2. Germline trimming cut 5 bases from V and 7 bases from J; bases unmatched to any gene: 10. CDR3 length: 14 residues. Per the germline V gene, CDR1 is LNHDA and CDR2 is SQIVND (reference sequence). As DNA, the CDR3 is TGTGCCAGTAGTCCTCCGGGGGGGACGGGTGAGCAGTACTTC. Protein: CASSPPGGTGEQYF.

This chain links TRBV30 with TRBJ2-3; 10 positions match TRBD2. V dropped 3 bases and J dropped 4; count of bases not matched to a gene: 13. The CDR3 is 17 residues long. Germline CDR1 reads GTSNPN; CDR2 reads SVGIG (reference sequence). The DNA of the CDR3 is TGTGCCTGGAGCCTCGCGATGCTAGCGGGGGTGTCAGATACGCAGTATTTT. Amino acid sequence: CAWSLAMLAGVSDTQYF.

This chain connects TRBV25-1 to TRBJ2-7; perhaps TRBD1 as D (6 bases). Germline V gene data show CDR1 as MGHDK and CDR2 as SYGVNS. With 7 bases removed from V and 2 bases from J, the gap between germline ends came to 9 bases. This CDR3 is built from 12 residues. CDR3 sequence (DNA): TGTGCCAGCATGAACAGGGCCTACGAGCAGTACTTC. Protein sequence: CASMNRAYEQYF.

CDR3 sequence: CASSWTAQETQYF. CDR3 sequence (DNA): TGTGCCAGCAGCTGGACTGCTCAAGAGACCCAGTACTTC. J is TRBJ2-5 and V is TRBV5-6, with D possibly TRBD2 on 5 matching bases. Trimming cost V 3 bases and J 2 bases, with 8 bases left between them. The germline CDR1 and CDR2 sequences are SGHDT and YYEEEE. This CDR3 spans 13 amino acids.

The V and J genes are TRBV7-2 and TRBJ1-2; tentative D call: TRBD1 (6 bases). Germline V gene lookup returns CDR1 SGHTA and CDR2 FQGNSA. The CDR3 covers 15 residues. Between the trimmed V and J ends, which lost 7 bases and 4 bases, there was a span of 19 bases. The CDR3 DNA follows: TGTGCCAGCACCGACCAAGGGGGATTAGCCTATGGCTACACCTTC. This codes for CASTDQGGLAYGYTF.

This clone was detected once. CDR3 sequence reads: CASSIRTSGTDTQYF. CDR3 nucleotides: TGTGCCAGTAGTATACGGACTAGCGGCACAGATACGCAGTATTTT. The chain joins TRBV19 to TRBJ2-3; 9 nucleotides agree with TRBD2. After removal of 2 bases from V and 1 base from J, the junction contained 1 base not matched to a gene. Germline-derived CDR1 and CDR2 are LNHDA and SQIVND (reference sequence). This CDR3 contains 15 residues.

The chain carries TRBV18 and TRBJ1-1; possible D gene TRBD1, 5 bases. Germline V gives CDR1 KGHSH, CDR2 LQKENI. The length of the CDR3 is 15 residues. V dropped 5 bases and J dropped 0 bases, with 13 bases sitting between them. The CDR3 sequence: CASSDIGTLNTEAFF. The CDR3 nucleotides are TGTGCCAGCTCAGATATCGGGACCTTGAACACTGAAGCTTTCTTT.